This entry describes one TCR beta chain. The antigen is not known. Cycle 7 day 1, cycle 4 day 1, and baseline were the timepoints at which blood was sampled. The data were obtained in a study of OX40 agonist ivuxolimab in advanced cancers. Profiled with immunoSEQ multiplex PCR; TCRdb holds only in-frame clones, not every one. Of just under 95,000 clones listed, around 86% are singletons. Study-wide results and caveats: Some patients who did not respond also had low normalized T-cell clonal expansion.

The receptor was isolated from an adult with an advanced solid tumor such as melanoma, head and neck, liver or kidney cancer. The specimen was CD4+ or CD8+ T cells sorted from blood, collected in a trial of the OX40 agonist ivuxolimab.

CDR3 coding DNA: TGCGCCAGCAGCTTGGATGCCAGGTCAAATTCACCCCTCCACTTT. This sequence encodes CASSLDARSNSPLHF. J is TRBJ1-6 and V is TRBV5-1, with D unclear. Per germline, CDR1 SGHRS and CDR2 YFSETQ. The CDR3 is 15 residues long. The V gene lost 0 bases and the J gene lost 7 bases, with 11 bases spanning the gap.